The 10 T cell receptor beta chains reported below all come from one sample, sequenced in a study of cytomegalovirus exposure and HLA in healthy donors. Primers for the PCR totalled 60 Vbeta and 13 Jbeta. The assay was immunoSEQ multiplex PCR, and TCRdb's table has in-frame clones only and misses some. The sample yields 200,000 to 250,000 clones, approximately 80% seen once. The sample comprised PBMCs. These receptors originate from a woman aged 40 to 50 in good health and CMV-seronegative.

This chain links TRBV18 with TRBJ1-2; possibly TRBD1 for D (5 bases). Germline V gene sequence: CDR1 KGHSH, CDR2 LQKENI. The ends were cut back, 4 bases at V and 5 bases at J, with 29 bases in the middle. The CDR3 sequence is 19 residues long. This CDR3 is CASSQGLRERGGAPYGYTF. As DNA, the CDR3 is TGTGCCAGCTCACAGGGGCTCCGAGAGCGCGGTGGTGCCCCGTATGGCTACACCTTC.

V is TRBV30 and J is TRBJ2-2, with unresolved D. CDR1 is GTSNPN and CDR2 is SVGIG in the germline V gene (reference sequence). The V and J ends lost 3 bases and 6 bases respectively, with 5 bases between them. This CDR3 contains 11 residues. The DNA of the CDR3 is TGTGCCTGGAGCCAGGCCGGGGAGCTGTTTTTT. It encodes CAWSQAGELFF.

In its sample, this clone was seen a few times. The chain uses TRBV5-1 and TRBJ2-2; the match to TRBD2 covers 12 bases. The CDR3 consists of 18 residues. Germline V lookup: CDR1 SGHRS, CDR2 YFSETQ. Trimming cost V 3 bases and J 11 bases; bases outside gene matches: 17. The CDR3 sequence: CASSWKLAGGGVNRELFF. The DNA of the CDR3 is TGCGCCAGCAGCTGGAAACTAGCGGGGGGAGGGGTGAATCGAGAGCTGTTTTTT.

This sequence joins TRBV4-1 and TRBJ2-5; 7 bases align to TRBD2. The CDR3 has 16 residues. Germline V lookup: CDR1 MGHRA, CDR2 YSYEKL. Trimming at V came to 0 bases and at J to 2 bases, leaving 6 bases not matched to a gene. This CDR3 reads CASSQDTGLGQETQYF. The CDR3 nucleotides are TGCGCCAGCAGCCAAGATACAGGACTAGGGCAAGAGACCCAGTACTTC.

The chain has TRBV6-6 and TRBJ2-7; D is uncertain. The V end was cut by 2 bases, the J end by 3 bases, with 8 bases between. From germline, CDR1 is MNHNY and CDR2 SVGAGI (reference sequence). This CDR3 comprises 13 residues. The CDR3 region is CASSYGTVYEQYF. The CDR3, as DNA: TGTGCCAGCAGTTACGGTACGGTCTACGAGCAGTACTTC.

The J gene is TRBJ1-6, the V gene TRBV6-4; D may be TRBD1 (6 bases). CDR1 MRHNA and CDR2 SNTAGT come from the germline V gene. Between the trimmed V and J ends, which lost 3 bases and 10 bases, there was a span of 16 bases. CDR3 size: 15 residues. The chain's CDR3 is CASSESSTGKSPLHF. The CDR3 nucleotides are TGTGCCAGCAGTGAAAGTAGCACAGGGAAATCACCCCTCCACTTT.

For the CDR3, the DNA is TGTGCCAGCAAACCAGTACAGGGGCGGCTGGGCTACACCTTC. Translating gives CASKPVQGRLGYTF. The chain combines TRBV6-6 with TRBJ1-2; 7 bases align to TRBD1. The CDR3 contains 14 residues. The V and J ends lost 7 bases and 8 bases, in that order; junction bases with no gene match: 13. From germline, CDR1 is MNHNY and CDR2 SVGAGI (reference sequence).

The genes are TRBV30 and TRBJ1-1; 9 bases line up with TRBD1. The CDR3 spans 16 residues. From germline, CDR1 is GTSNPN and CDR2 SVGIG (reference sequence). The junction had 10 bases not matched to a gene; V was cut back by 5 bases and J by 0 bases. In nucleotides, the CDR3 is TGTGCCTGGTATTTCCCGGACAGGGGTATGAACACTGAAGCTTTCTTT. Its translation is CAWYFPDRGMNTEAFF.

This clone was detected only once. The V gene is TRBV6-1, the J gene TRBJ2-3; D perhaps matches TRBD2 (5 bases). This CDR3 is 16 amino acids long. Germline CDR1 MNHNS, CDR2 SASEGT. Between the trimmed V and J ends, which lost 0 bases and 1 base, there was a span of 11 bases. CDR3 nucleotides: TGTGCCAGCAGTGAAGCTCCTATGGAGGGCACAGATACGCAGTATTTT. Its translation: CASSEAPMEGTDTQYF.

V usage is TRBV18 and J usage is TRBJ2-1; D might be TRBD2 (5 bases). Trimming removed 0 bases from V and 5 bases from J, with 11 bases in between. The germline V gene has CDR1 KGHSH and CDR2 LQKENI. This CDR3 is built from 15 residues. The CDR3 DNA follows: TGTGCCAGCTCACCACCTGACGGGGTAAACAATGAGCAGTTCTTC. This translates into CASSPPDGVNNEQFF.